These 14 T cell receptor beta chains came from one sample sequenced in a study of beta chain features in type 1 diabetes. Since all of the isolated RNA was reverse transcribed, expressed TCRB transcripts were what got sequenced. Profiled with immunoSEQ multiplex PCR; TCRdb holds only in-frame clones, not every one. Here the sample spans a few hundred thousand clones, roughly 9.6% being singletons. Sequencing was performed on naive CD4+ T cells from blood. These receptors came from a woman in her 30s in good health.

This clone was observed a handful of times. The CDR3: CASSLEGTPQEKLFF. DNA for the CDR3: TGTGCCAGCAGCTTGGAGGGGACACCCCAGGAGAAACTGTTTTTT. The chain carries TRBV5-4 and TRBJ1-4, with D maybe TRBD1 (6 bases). CDR1 and CDR2 from the germline V gene are SGHNT and YYREEE (reference sequence). This CDR3 is built from 15 residues. The V end was cut by 0 bases, the J end by 11 bases, with 17 bases between.

This chain links TRBV9 with TRBJ2-7; TRBD1 agrees at 7 bases. CDR1 and CDR2 (germline): SGDLS, YYNGEE. CDR3 length: 15 residues. V lost 4 bases, J lost 3 bases, and 10 bases stayed unmatched. CDR3 DNA: TGTGCCAGCAGCTTGGCCGGGACAGAACGCTACGAGCAGTACTTC. It specifies CASSLAGTERYEQYF.

The chain has TRBV5-4 and TRBJ2-7, with 10 bases identical to TRBD2. Losses at the gene ends were 3 bases for V and 3 bases for J; bases not matched to a gene: 6. Germline-derived CDR1 and CDR2 are SGHNT and YYREEE (reference sequence). The CDR3 has 15 amino acids. The CDR3 DNA is TGTGCCAGCAGCTCTACTAGCGGGATTAGCTACGAGCAGTACTTC. As protein: CASSSTSGISYEQYF.

This clone was counted a few times. Other DNA sequences from this sample encode an identical CDR3 as well. The CDR3 nucleotides read TGTGCCAGCAGCCTGGGACTAGCGAGCTACAATGAGCAGTTCTTC. Translated: CASSLGLASYNEQFF. The chain uses TRBV7-9 and TRBJ2-1; 10 bases align to TRBD2. Germline V gives CDR1 SEHNR, CDR2 FQNEAQ (reference sequence). The J segment lost 3 bases and the V segment lost 5 bases, leaving 4 bases of the junction unmatched. This CDR3 is 15 amino acids long.

The chain uses TRBV27 and TRBJ2-1, with D possibly matching TRBD2 (6 bases). Germline CDR1 MNHEY, CDR2 SMNVEV (reference sequence). The CDR3 contains 15 residues. The V end was cut by 3 bases, the J end by 4 bases, with 13 bases between. CDR3 region: CASSLVLGRYNEQFF. The CDR3, as DNA: TGTGCCAGCAGTTTGGTTCTAGGGAGGTACAATGAGCAGTTCTTC.

A note on this clone: This sample also contains other DNA sequences that code for the same CDR3. The chain uses TRBV11-2 and TRBJ2-1, with TRBD2 identical over 7 bases. The V gene's germline CDR1 is SGHAT and CDR2 FQNNGV. The ends lost 1 base at V and 0 bases at J; junction bases unmatched: 0. The CDR3 length is 15 residues. The CDR3 sequence is CASSLVAGSYNEQFF. For the CDR3, the DNA is TGTGCCAGCAGCTTAGTAGCGGGCTCCTACAATGAGCAGTTCTTC.

A few counts support this clone. This chain uses TRBV9 with TRBJ2-2; D unclear. Per germline, CDR1 SGDLS and CDR2 YYNGEE. This CDR3 is 12 amino acids long. With 4 bases removed from V and 6 bases from J, the gap between germline ends came to 7 bases. The CDR3 loop reads CASSLRAGELFF. CDR3 DNA sequence: TGTGCCAGCAGCCTCCGGGCCGGGGAGCTGTTTTTT.

This clone showed up just a few times. The chain has TRBV9 and TRBJ2-7; D is possibly TRBD2 (5 bases). Per the germline V gene, CDR1 is SGDLS and CDR2 is YYNGEE. Trimming cost V 0 bases and J 5 bases, with 15 bases left between them. The CDR3 length is 15 residues. The CDR3 DNA sequence: TGTGCCAGCAGCGTAGGTGTGGGAGAGGGCCACGAGCAGTACTTC. Its protein product is CASSVGVGEGHEQYF.

In regard to this clone: At one boundary the junction diverges from the germline segment, which might be a read error. This chain connects TRBV7-2 to TRBJ2-5; D gene ambiguous. CDR1 and CDR2 from the germline V gene are SGHTA and FQGNSA. The CDR3 contains 9 residues. The CDR3 coding sequence is TGTGCCAGCAGCTCAGAATCGAACTTC. Translating it yields CASSSESNF.

A few counts support this clone. The rearrangement uses TRBV6-6 and TRBJ2-3; D is unclear. Germline V gene data show CDR1 as MNHNY and CDR2 as SVGAGI (reference sequence). With 8 bases removed from V and 5 bases from J, the gap between germline ends came to 5 bases. The CDR3 loop spans 10 amino acids. In DNA form, the CDR3 reads TGTGCCAGCGGCAGAGATACGCAGTATTTT. Encoded protein: CASGRDTQYF.

J is TRBJ2-3 and V is TRBV11-2; D might be TRBD1 (5 bases). The CDR3 sequence is 16 residues long. Looked up from germline, CDR1 is SGHAT and CDR2 is FQNNGV. Between the trimmed V and J ends, which lost 5 bases and 0 bases, there was a span of 15 bases. The CDR3 bases are TGTGCCAGCAGCCGCCGGGCGACAGCTAGCACAGATACGCAGTATTTT. Translation gives CASSRRATASTDTQYF. Full variable domain (remainder filled in from reference TRBV11-2 and TRBJ2-3): EAGVAQSPRYKIIEKRQSVAFWCNPISGHATLYWYQQILGQGPKLLIQFQNNGVVDDSQLPKDRFSAERLKGVDSTLKIQPAKLEDSAVYLCASSRRATASTDTQYFGPGTRLTVL.

The CDR3 DNA is TGTGCCAGCAGCTTATCGCAGGGGCAAGAGACCCAGTACTTC. This gives the protein CASSLSQGQETQYF. The genes are TRBV11-3 and TRBJ2-5; D is perhaps TRBD1 (6 bases). CDR3 length: 14 amino acids. Germline CDR1 and CDR2: SGHNT and YENEEA. Trimming pared 2 bases from V and 2 bases from J, leaving 9 bases between. The full variable domain, its missing parts supplied by reference TRBV11-3 and TRBJ2-5, is EAGVVQSPRYKIIEKKQPVAFWCNPISGHNTLYWYLQNLGQGPELLIRYENEEAVDDSQLPKDRFSAERLKGVDSTLKIQPAELGDSAVYLCASSLSQGQETQYFGPGTRLLVL.

This clone has more than one count but fewer than ten. The chain links TRBV10-3 to TRBJ1-1, with 7 nucleotides matching TRBD1. Germline loops: CDR1 ENHRY, CDR2 SYGVKD. This CDR3 is built from 14 residues. The V segment lost 1 base and the J segment 1 base; nucleotides outside the gene matches: 0. Written as DNA, the CDR3 is TGTGCCATCAGTGAGTGGACAGGGAACACTGAAGCTTTCTTT. It is translated as CAISEWTGNTEAFF.

This clone was observed a few times. J is TRBJ2-7 and V is TRBV18, with D possibly TRBD1 on 6 matching bases. Germline lookup yields CDR1 KGHSH and CDR2 LQKENI. The CDR3 has 15 residues. The V end was cut by 2 bases, the J end by 7 bases, with 18 bases between. This CDR3 is CASSPVDKGVGEQYF. The CDR3 nucleotides read TGTGCCAGCTCACCAGTCGACAAGGGGGTGGGTGAGCAGTACTTC.